This TCR beta chain was obtained from a study of T cell responses to AZD1222 COVID-19 vaccine. TCRdb's table, derived via immunoSEQ multiplex PCR, lists solely in-frame clones and lacks some. This sample has approximately 110,000 clones, with about 88% found just once. The study's findings and limits: Most donors were white British and more were female, and clonal diversity was possibly underestimated.

Details on this clone: No antigen is known for it.

The CDR3 runs to 15 residues. Germline V lookup: CDR1 MNHEY, CDR2 SMNVEV (reference sequence). The V gene end was trimmed by 4 bases and the J gene end by 2 bases; junction bases not matched to a gene: 7. The chain uses TRBV27 and TRBJ2-5, with 7 bases fitting TRBD1. The sample was peripheral blood, taken on day 0 of AZD1222 vaccination. This TCR was recovered from an adult in good health. CDR3 residues: CASSSLGTEQETQYF. The CDR3 DNA reads as TGTGCCAGCAGTTCCCTCGGGACAGAGCAAGAGACCCAGTACTTC.